These 14 T cell receptor beta chains were sequenced from one sample in a study of T cell responses to AZD1222 COVID-19 vaccine. TCRdb's copy holds only in-frame clones and misses some; the assay was immunoSEQ multiplex PCR. Among about 140,000 clones listed, roughly 90% were seen once. The specimen comprised peripheral blood, sampled on day 0 of AZD1222 vaccination. These receptors came from an adult in good health.

The table lists this clone with a few counts. This rearrangement joins TRBV30 to TRBJ1-4; D is ambiguous. Trimming took off 0 bases at V and 3 bases at J, with 11 bases between the two ends. Germline values: CDR1 GTSNPN, CDR2 SVGIG (reference sequence). The CDR3 totals 15 residues. The CDR3 loop is CAWSVPGPPNEKLFF. CDR3 sequence (DNA): TGTGCCTGGAGTGTACCGGGCCCCCCTAATGAAAAACTGTTTTTT.

Notes on this clone: Other DNA sequences of this sample code for an identical CDR3. The rearrangement links TRBV30 to TRBJ2-5; unclear D gene. Between the trimmed V and J ends, which lost 2 bases and 2 bases, there was a span of 0 bases. Germline V gene sequence: CDR1 GTSNPN, CDR2 SVGIG (reference sequence). The CDR3 is 10 amino acids. CDR3 nucleotide sequence: TGTGCCTGGAGTCAAGAGACCCAGTACTTC. Its protein is CAWSQETQYF.

This clone showed up just a few times. This sample also contains other DNA sequences that code for the same CDR3. This CDR3 is CAWSLGQGNTEAFF. CDR3 DNA: TGTGCCTGGAGCCTAGGACAGGGGAACACTGAAGCTTTCTTT. The rearrangement joins TRBV30 to TRBJ1-1; 8 bases align to TRBD1. This CDR3 has 14 residues. CDR1 is GTSNPN and CDR2 is SVGIG in the germline V gene (reference sequence). V lost 3 bases, J lost 1 base, and 4 bases stayed unmatched.

The rearrangement joins TRBV25-1 to TRBJ1-5; tentatively, D is TRBD1 (6 bases). CDR3 length: 14 residues. V was shortened by 2 bases and J by 8 bases, with 13 bases between the two germline ends. Germline V gives CDR1 MGHDK, CDR2 SYGVNS. This chain's CDR3 is CASSELGAEEPQHF. The CDR3 nucleotides are TGTGCCAGCAGTGAACTGGGGGCGGAGGAGCCCCAGCATTTT.

The chain uses TRBV9 and TRBJ2-3, with TRBD1 identical over 7 bases. V lost 3 bases, J lost 4 bases, and 2 bases stayed unmatched. Looked up from germline, CDR1 is SGDLS and CDR2 is YYNGEE. This CDR3 comprises 13 residues. As DNA, the CDR3 is TGTGCCAGCAGCGGACAGGGAGCAGATACGCAGTATTTT. It is translated as CASSGQGADTQYF.

This clone has only one observation. CDR3 DNA: TGTGCCAGCAGCCCAAGGGGGTTAGTGTCCCGCAATGAGCAGTTCTTC. It is translated as CASSPRGLVSRNEQFF. The rearrangement uses TRBV7-9 and TRBJ2-1; D might be TRBD1 (6 bases). In germline, CDR1 is SEHNR, CDR2 FQNEAQ (reference sequence). This CDR3 comprises 16 residues. V shed 5 bases and J shed 6 bases, with 20 bases lying between them.

The V and J genes are TRBV28 and TRBJ2-2; no definite D call. Germline CDR1 is MDHEN and CDR2 is SYDVKM. V was shortened by 1 base and J by 5 bases, with 5 bases between the two germline ends. This CDR3 spans 13 amino acids. DNA for the CDR3: TGTGCCAGCAGTTTATTTTCTACCGGGGAGCTGTTTTTT. It is translated as CASSLFSTGELFF.

This chain links TRBV27 with TRBJ1-2; the D is unclear. There are 15 residues in the CDR3. V was pared by 0 bases and J by 1 base, with 9 bases between. Germline V gene lookup returns CDR1 MNHEY and CDR2 SMNVEV (reference sequence). The DNA of the CDR3 is TGTGCCAGCAGTTTATCGGGCACTATTAACTATGGCTACACCTTC. Translating it yields CASSLSGTINYGYTF.

The J gene is TRBJ1-2, the V gene TRBV12-5; D not resolved. V was pared by 2 bases and J by 3 bases, with 1 base between. The CDR3 length is 11 residues. Germline CDR1 reads LGHNT; CDR2 reads FRNRAP. The CDR3 DNA follows: TGTGCTAGTGGTTTGCACTATGGCTACACCTTC. The encoded protein is CASGLHYGYTF.

The genes are TRBV6-5 and TRBJ1-4; 8 nucleotides agree with TRBD1. In germline, CDR1 is MNHEY, CDR2 SVGAGI. V gave up 2 bases and J gave up 7 bases; unmatched junction bases: 3. CDR3 length equals 14 residues. The CDR3 nucleotides are TGTGCCAGCAGTTACCCAGGGGGCAGTGAAAAACTGTTTTTT. It yields the protein CASSYPGGSEKLFF.

The rearrangement joins TRBV2 to TRBJ2-3; D may match TRBD1 or TRBD2 (7 bases each). The CDR3 has 14 amino acids. V lost 3 bases and J 3 bases, leaving 10 bases between the germline ends. The germline gives CDR1 SNHLY, CDR2 FYNNEI. The CDR3 sequence is CASSDQGGTDTQYF. The CDR3 nucleotides read TGTGCCAGCAGTGATCAGGGGGGGACAGATACGCAGTATTTT.

The rearrangement uses TRBV2 and TRBJ1-5, with TRBD1 identical over 7 bases. The CDR3 contains 14 residues. From germline, CDR1 is SNHLY and CDR2 FYNNEI. J was trimmed by 5 bases and V by 2 bases; bases with no gene match: 3. In DNA form, the CDR3 reads TGTGCCAGCAGTGAATTAGGACAGGATCAGCCCCAGCATTTT. Amino acids: CASSELGQDQPQHF.

This sequence joins TRBV7-3 and TRBJ2-2; either TRBD1 or TRBD2 may fit D (5 bases each). V gave up 2 bases and J gave up 4 bases, with 14 bases separating them. Per the germline V gene, CDR1 is SGHTA and CDR2 is FQGTGA. This CDR3 contains 16 residues. CDR3 in amino acids: CASSLFRGASTGELFF. Written as DNA, the CDR3 is TGTGCCAGCAGCTTATTTAGGGGAGCATCCACCGGGGAGCTGTTTTTT.

This clone was found a few times. The V gene is TRBV28, the J gene TRBJ1-6; D unresolved. The germline gives CDR1 MDHEN, CDR2 SYDVKM. The CDR3 totals 14 residues. Trimming stripped 6 bases from V and 10 bases from J, with 16 bases between. The CDR3 coding sequence is TGTGCCAGCAGCCTCGAAGTATTAGGATCACCCCTCCACTTT. It encodes CASSLEVLGSPLHF.